The rows below give T cell receptor beta chains drawn from one sample of a study of shared clonotypes between healthy human individuals. The repertoire was sequenced with immunoSEQ multiplex PCR; TCRdb's copy has only in-frame clones and lacks some. Found here are hundreds of thousands of clones, 97% of them singletons; the top ten hold around 0.06%. The sample taken for sequencing was naive CD4+ T cells sorted from blood. These receptors all stem from a woman in her thirties in good health. Each CDR3 is given with its conserved first and last residue. A D gene is named only where the DNA matches it firmly. Clone size is shown for a subset of rows, as once, few, many or a class of expanded clone.

clone_size	v_call	j_call	d_call	cdr3_aa	cdr3_nt
-	TRBV27	TRBJ2-5	-	CASSLIETQYF	TGTGCCAGCAGTTTAATCGAGACCCAGTACTTC
once	TRBV28	TRBJ2-4	-	CASLPEGAKNIQYF	TGTGCCAGCTTGCCGGAGGGGGCCAAAAACATTCAGTACTTC
once	TRBV27	TRBJ2-1	TRBD2	CASSFHSGLADEQFF	TGTGCCAGCAGTTTTCATAGCGGGTTGGCCGATGAGCAGTTCTTC
-	TRBV5-1	TRBJ1-1	-	CASSFTGEAEAFF	TGCGCCAGCAGCTTTACGGGTGAGGCTGAAGCTTTCTTT
-	TRBV18	TRBJ2-3	-	CASSPRPEPTDTQYF	TGTGCCAGCTCACCTCGTCCCGAACCCACAGATACGCAGTATTTT
-	TRBV4-1	TRBJ2-7	-	CASSQALGVGPLYEQYF	TGCGCCAGCAGCCAAGCCCTCGGGGTGGGACCGCTATACGAGCAGTACTTC
-	TRBV28	TRBJ1-2	TRBD1	CASRSTGTGLFGYTF	TGTGCCAGCAGGTCAACCGGGACAGGGCTCTTTGGCTACACCTTC
-	TRBV7-9	TRBJ2-7	TRBD2	CASSRTRDEQYF	TGTGCCAGCAGCCGGACTAGAGACGAGCAGTACTTC
-	TRBV5-4	TRBJ2-7	-	CASSPDRGGYEQYF	TGTGCCAGCAGCCCCGATCGGGGAGGCTACGAGCAGTACTTC
-	TRBV2	TRBJ1-5	-	CASTLEVRNQPQHF	TGTGCCAGCACGCTGGAGGTACGCAATCAGCCCCAGCATTTT
-	TRBV5-1	TRBJ1-1	-	CASSGRGPGLTEAFF	TGCGCCAGCAGCGGGAGGGGACCCGGCTTGACTGAAGCTTTCTTT
-	TRBV7-2	TRBJ2-7	-	CASSLWGRGASYEQYF	TGTGCCAGCAGCTTATGGGGCCGCGGGGCCTCCTACGAGCAGTACTTC